This TCR beta chain comes out of a study of T cell responses to AZD1222 COVID-19 vaccine. Germline CDR1 SGHTA, CDR2 FQGTGA. Germline trimming cut 5 bases from V and 8 bases from J; bases unmatched to any gene: 9. There are 15 residues in the CDR3. Turning to this clone: Its antigen is not known.

Data came from immunoSEQ multiplex PCR; TCRdb stores just in-frame clones and leaves some out. This sample carries 80,000 to 95,000 clones, roughly 86% of them seen once, and the ten largest clones take roughly 2.8%. Study-wide findings and caveats: White British people made up most donors, females outnumbered males, and clonal diversity was possibly underestimated. Baseline serology detected seropositivity in only six AZD1222 recipients.

The sequencing used peripheral blood, collected on day 0 of MenACWY control vaccination. This clonotype was sampled from an adult in good health. The V and J genes are TRBV7-3 and TRBJ2-1, with 10 bases aligning to TRBD2. CDR3 nucleotides: TGTGCCAGCAGCCAACTAGCGGGGTGGGGCGATGAGCAGTTCTTC. The encoded protein is CASSQLAGWGDEQFF. Full variable domain (remainder filled in from reference TRBV7-3 and TRBJ2-1): GAGVSQTPSNKVTEKGKYVELRCDPISGHTALYWYRQSLGQGPEFLIYFQGTGAADDSGLPNDRFFAVRPEGSVSTLKIQRTERGDSAVYLCASSQLAGWGDEQFFGPGTRLTVL.